These T cell receptor beta chains were read from a single sample in a study of blood T cell repertoires in COVID-19. Clones were read by immunoSEQ multiplex PCR, and TCRdb kept only the in-frame ones, dropping some. The sample includes about 400,000 clones, about 85% of them seen just once. Material: PBMCs or T cells enriched from blood (not recorded which). Receptor source: a woman between 18 and 29 years old with acute COVID-19. CDR3s include the opening cysteine and the closing phenylalanine or tryptophan. D genes are given only for firm matches.

J,V,D,CDR3,DNA
TRBJ1-2,TRBV3-1/TRBV3-2,.,CASSQGQVDTLPHYGYTF,TGTGCCAGCAGCCAAGGGCAGGTCGATACGTTACCCCACTATGGCTACACCTTC
TRBJ1-2,TRBV5-8,.,CASRGLGYGYTF,TGTGCCAGCAGGGGGCTGGGCTATGGCTACACCTTC
TRBJ1-3,TRBV7-8,.,CASSPNGLSGNTIYF,TGTGCCAGCAGCCCAAATGGACTCTCTGGAAACACCATATATTTT
TRBJ2-7,TRBV5-5,TRBD1,CASSLARGPDEQYF,TGTGCCAGCAGCCTTGCCAGGGGGCCAGACGAGCAGTACTTC
TRBJ2-7,TRBV15,.,CATSRDRTGSHEQYF,TGTGCCACCAGCAGAGATCGCACAGGTAGCCACGAGCAGTACTTC
TRBJ1-2,TRBV10-3,TRBD1,CAISESLDRGGYGYTF,TGTGCCATCAGTGAGTCTCTTGACAGGGGTGGCTATGGCTACACCTTC
TRBJ2-3,TRBV7-2,.,CASSLVTGRTDTQYF,TGTGCCAGCAGCTTAGTTACAGGGCGGACAGATACGCAGTATTTT
TRBJ1-5,TRBV7-2,.,CASSFIDSLNQPQHF,TGTGCCAGCAGCTTTATAGACAGCCTCAATCAGCCCCAGCATTTT
TRBJ2-5,TRBV5-4,.,CASSSDRRETQYF,TGTGCCAGCAGCTCCGACAGGCGGGAGACCCAGTACTTC
TRBJ2-3,TRBV11-2,TRBD2,CASSLRLAGDTQYF,TGTGCCAGCAGCTTGAGGCTAGCGGGTGATACGCAGTATTTT
TRBJ2-7,TRBV20-1,.,CSAINRDEQYF,TGCAGTGCTATAAACAGGGACGAGCAGTACTTC
TRBJ2-5,TRBV7-2,TRBD2,CASSSGLAGVETQYF,TGTGCCAGCAGCTCGGGACTAGCGGGAGTGGAGACCCAGTACTTC
TRBJ2-1,TRBV9,.,CASSLSGSYNEQFF,TGTGCCAGCAGTCTTAGCGGTTCCTACAATGAGCAGTTCTTC
TRBJ1-1,TRBV7-3,TRBD1,CASSGTGTVNTEAFF,TGTGCCAGCAGCGGAACCGGGACAGTCAACACTGAAGCTTTCTTT
TRBJ2-7,TRBV11-3,TRBD1,CASSSGQGYEQYF,TGTGCCAGCAGCTCGGGACAGGGTTACGAGCAGTACTTC
TRBJ1-5,TRBV7-8,TRBD1,CASSPQGASNQPQHF,TGTGCCAGCAGCCCGCAGGGGGCTAGCAATCAGCCCCAGCATTTT